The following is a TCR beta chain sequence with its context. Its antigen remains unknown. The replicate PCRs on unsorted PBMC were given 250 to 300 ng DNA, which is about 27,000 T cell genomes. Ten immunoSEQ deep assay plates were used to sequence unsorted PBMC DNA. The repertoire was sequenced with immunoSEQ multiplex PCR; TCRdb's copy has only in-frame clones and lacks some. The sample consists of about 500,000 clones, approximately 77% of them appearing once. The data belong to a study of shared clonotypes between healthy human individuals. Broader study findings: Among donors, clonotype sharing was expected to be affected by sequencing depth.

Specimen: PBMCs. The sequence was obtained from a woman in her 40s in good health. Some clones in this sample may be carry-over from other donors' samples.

The CDR3 nucleotides are TGTGCCAGTAGTACCCACGGAGGGTCTGGGGCCAACGTCCTGACTTTC. Its protein is CASSTHGGSGANVLTF. The chain couples TRBV19 to TRBJ2-6; D may be TRBD2 (6 bases). CDR3 length equals 16 residues. Per the germline V gene, CDR1 is LNHDA and CDR2 is SQIVND (reference sequence). Trimming pared 4 bases from V and 1 base from J, leaving 11 bases between.